Below, 10 T cell receptor beta chains from the same sample are listed, as sequenced in a study of regulatory T cells in long-lasting Graves disease. The sample's time point: persistent/refractory GD, antithyroid drugs over 5 years with positive TRAb. TCR sequences were obtained from RNA taken from PBMCs. Through Arm-PCR of CDR3 regions and iRepertoire HTBI primers, TCR beta libraries were built. TCRdb reprocessed the multiplex PCR reads via MiXCR and lists one record per CDR3 protein. The sample carries under 500,000 distinct CDR3 sequences, roughly 20% recorded once. This sample comprised peripheral blood mononuclear cells (PBMCs), obtained when the disease was refractory, from a patient treated with antithyroid drugs. These receptors were obtained from a female donor with Graves disease.

Ten or more counts support this clonotype. The CDR3 loop reads CASSLASGEQYF. For the CDR3, the DNA is TGTGCCAGCAGCTTAGCGTCGGGCGAGCAGTACTTC. The chain has TRBV7-9 and TRBJ2-7; no reliable D call. This CDR3 is built from 12 residues. Per the germline V gene, CDR1 is SEHNR and CDR2 is FQNEAQ (reference sequence). V lost 0 bases and J lost 6, with 6 bases in between.

The sample holds many counts of this clonotype. Relative to the germline gene, one junction end is altered; a read error may explain this. The chain uses TRBV27 and TRBJ2-5; TRBD2 is a possible D gene (5 bases). The CDR3 loop spans 14 amino acids. CDR1 MNHEY and CDR2 SMNVEV come from the germline V gene (reference sequence). The DNA of the CDR3 is TGTGCCAGCAGTTTATCTGTGGAGGTGTACCCTCGGCACTTC. It translates to CASSLSVEVYPRHF.

As concerns this clonotype: Since a much larger clone is just one base distant, this may be a read error. The chain is built from TRBV7-9 and TRBJ1-2; D unclear. Trimming stripped 5 bases from V and 0 bases from J, with 4 bases between. Germline CDR1 SEHNR, CDR2 FQNEAQ (reference sequence). CDR3 size: 12 residues. The CDR3 DNA reads TGTGCCAGCAGCCGTGCTAACTATGGCTACACCTTC. Protein sequence: CASSRANYGYTF.

This clonotype came up a few times. The J gene is TRBJ2-2, the V gene TRBV28; a possible D gene is TRBD2 (5 bases). Germline-derived CDR1 and CDR2 are MDHEN and SYDVKM. V gave up 8 bases and J gave up 5 bases, with 15 bases separating them. The CDR3 contains 14 residues. The CDR3 sequence is CASLPGGPTGELFF. The CDR3 DNA reads TGTGCCAGCCTTCCGGGCGGGCCGACCGGGGAGCTGTTTTTT.

This clonotype was picked up many times. This chain joins TRBV6-1 and TRBJ1-5, with 7 bases that match TRBD1. There are 17 residues in the CDR3. With 5 bases clipped from V and 6 bases from J, the junction kept 16 bases outside the gene matches. The V gene's germline CDR1 is MNHNS and CDR2 SASEGT. For the CDR3, the DNA is TGTGCCAGCAGTCCTGAAACCGAAGACAGGGCGGCTCAGCCCCAGCATTTT. This encodes CASSPETEDRAAQPQHF.

The V and J genes are TRBV20-1 and TRBJ1-2, with D uncertain. The CDR3 extends over 14 amino acids. Germline assignment: CDR1 DFQATT and CDR2 SNEGSKA (reference sequence). With 3 bases removed from V and 5 bases from J, the gap between germline ends came to 16 bases. CDR3 loop: CSASMGSGAYGYTF. CDR3 DNA: TGCAGTGCTAGTATGGGCAGCGGAGCTTATGGCTACACCTTC.

This clonotype has a count of ten or more. V gene TRBV2 combines with J gene TRBJ1-1, with D unresolved. Germline CDR1 SNHLY, CDR2 FYNNEI. Trimming pared 7 bases from V and 1 base from J, leaving 10 bases between. The CDR3 contains 13 residues. The CDR3 bases are TGTGCCAGCAATATGGAGGAGAACACTGAAGCTTTCTTT. The encoded protein is CASNMEENTEAFF. Variable domain in full (rest from reference TRBV2 and TRBJ1-1): EPEVTQTPSHQVTQMGQEVILRCVPISNHLYFYWYRQILGQKVEFLVSFYNNEISEKSEIFDDQFSVERPDGSNFTLKIRSTKLEDSAMYFCASNMEENTEAFFGQGTRLTVV.

This sequence joins TRBV5-5 and TRBJ1-5; 9 nucleotides align to TRBD1. After removal of 4 bases from V and 7 bases from J, the junction contained 15 bases not matched to a gene. Germline CDR1 is SGHKS and CDR2 is YYEKEE (reference sequence). The CDR3 loop spans 17 amino acids. The CDR3 DNA follows: TGTGCCAGCAGCCCCACCCGGGACAGGGACGGTCGGCAGCCCCAGCATTTT. As protein: CASSPTRDRDGRQPQHF.

This clonotype was detected only a few times. The V gene is TRBV19, the J gene TRBJ1-1; D remains unclear. The germline V gene encodes CDR1 LNHDA and CDR2 SQIVND (reference sequence). The CDR3 has 14 residues. V was clipped by 7 bases and J by 1 base, with 13 bases between them. For the CDR3, the DNA is TGTGCCAGTACTAACGGACGGCCGAACACTGAAGCTTTCTTT. Translation: CASTNGRPNTEAFF.

This clonotype was picked up many times. V is TRBV12-3 or TRBV12-4 and J is TRBJ1-2; TRBD1 matches 12 bases. The trim removed 5 bases at V and 8 bases at J, leaving 6 bases unmatched. This CDR3 region has 14 residues. CDR3 sequence (DNA): TGTGCCAGCAGTAAGGGACAGGGGGCCTGGGGCTACACCTTC. Protein sequence: CASSKGQGAWGYTF.